This TCR beta chain comes out of a study of cytomegalovirus exposure and HLA in healthy donors. Study-level findings and limits: Across donors, presence/absence analyses took sequencing depth to be roughly uniform. A later analysis linked a missense DCLRE1C variant to TCR beta V- and J-gene trimming.

Primers for the PCR totalled 60 Vbeta and 13 Jbeta. The assay was immunoSEQ multiplex PCR, and TCRdb's table has in-frame clones only and misses some. The table includes 97,000 or so clones, over 80% detected once. This CDR3 comprises 14 residues. Germline-derived CDR1 and CDR2 are SGHDN and FVKESK. Germline trimming cut 3 bases from V and 8 bases from J; bases unmatched to any gene: 9. In nominal health when sampled, donors likely had unrecorded immune exposures nonetheless. With respect to this clone: Its antigen is unknown.

This receptor was taken from a man aged 35 to 55 in good health and CMV-seronegative. The rearrangement joins TRBV14 to TRBJ1-2, with 7 nucleotides matching TRBD1. What was sequenced was PBMCs. DNA for the CDR3: TGTGCCAGCAGCCAGTCTCCGGGACAGAGGGGCTACACCTTC. Its translation: CASSQSPGQRGYTF.